This T cell receptor beta chain was identified in a study of blood T cell repertoires in COVID-19. Whole-study context: Italy, Spain and the United States were the sources of the convalescent and acute COVID-19 samples. The analysed material was cDNA or gDNA that came from T cells, B-cell-depleted T cells, or PBMCs.

Authors' processing steps: Scientists estimated how many nucleated cells there were by amplifying reference gene primers. The data were produced by immunoSEQ multiplex PCR, yet TCRdb's version contains in-frame clones alone and is incomplete. The V and J calls and clone size are taken from that table; D and trimming were inferred from the DNA. The sample yields 270,000 or so clones, under 90% seen once. V gave up 4 bases and J gave up 10 bases, with 11 bases separating them. The germline CDR1 and CDR2 sequences are SGHTA and FQGNSA. CDR3 length: 12 residues. The chain has TRBV7-2 and TRBJ2-1, with D perhaps matching TRBD1 (6 bases). What was sequenced was peripheral blood. This TCR was recovered from a human donor in a cohort sampled during active COVID-19. CDR3: CASSSTGWEQFF. As DNA, the CDR3 is TGTGCCAGCAGCTCCACAGGGTGGGAGCAGTTCTTC.